This TCR beta chain was captured in a study of T cells in localized non-small cell lung cancer. As for this clone: Its target is unknown.

Sequencing used immunoSEQ multiplex PCR; TCRdb keeps in-frame clones, though not all of them. The sample contains fewer than 60,000 clones, about 80% of which appear only once. General observations from the study: Adjacent lung was found to contain a median roughly 50 of the top 100 tumor clones. Uninvolved neighboring lung showed the greatest T cell clonality, exceeding tumor. Longer overall survival was seen with higher T cell density measured in blood.

The CDR3 contains 13 residues. CDR1 SGHRS and CDR2 YFSETQ come from the germline V gene. V was shortened by 4 bases and J by 4 bases, with 8 bases between the two germline ends. This chain connects TRBV5-1 to TRBJ2-2, with D possibly being TRBD2 (6 bases). This sample comprised peripheral blood, obtained before any cancer treatment. The receptor comes from a female donor over 55 with stage II squamous cell lung carcinoma. Here the CDR3 reads CASSGGSTGELFF. As DNA, the CDR3 is TGCGCCAGCAGCGGGGGGAGCACCGGGGAGCTGTTTTTT.